These 7 T cell receptor beta chains came from one sample sequenced in a study of OX40 agonist ivuxolimab in advanced cancers. Clones were read by immunoSEQ multiplex PCR, and TCRdb kept only the in-frame ones, dropping some. The data hold about 62,000 clones, with less than 85% observed a single time. The sequenced sample was CD4+ or CD8+ T cells sorted from blood, obtained in a trial of the OX40 agonist ivuxolimab. All receptors come from an adult with an advanced solid tumor such as melanoma, head and neck, liver or kidney cancer.

The chain combines TRBV28 with TRBJ2-1; no reliable D call. This CDR3 is built from 11 residues. Germline CDR1 is MDHEN and CDR2 is SYDVKM. The V end lost 7 bases, the J end lost 7 bases, and 8 bases lay between the germline ends. The CDR3 sequence is CASKSLNEQFF. For the CDR3, the DNA is TGTGCCAGCAAATCCTTAAATGAGCAGTTCTTC.

The V gene is TRBV6-1, the J gene TRBJ1-1; 7 nucleotides align to TRBD1. Trimming removed 10 bases from V and 4 bases from J; junction bases left unmatched: 9. Germline CDR1 is MNHNS and CDR2 is SASEGT. The CDR3 sequence is 13 residues long. The CDR3 coding sequence is TGTGCCACTTGGGACAGAGTGGGCACTGAAGCTTTCTTT. Its protein is CATWDRVGTEAFF.

The chain employs TRBV28 and TRBJ2-2, with 8 bases lining up with TRBD1. Germline assignment: CDR1 MDHEN and CDR2 SYDVKM. The trim removed 1 base at V and 6 bases at J, leaving 4 bases unmatched. This CDR3 is 15 amino acids long. CDR3 residues: CASSLFGQGPGELFF. The CDR3 DNA is TGTGCCAGCAGTTTATTTGGACAGGGCCCCGGGGAGCTGTTTTTT.

The chain employs TRBV5-1 and TRBJ1-1; D unclear. This CDR3 has 14 residues. V was trimmed by 4 bases and J by 1 base, leaving 11 bases between them. CDR1 and CDR2 (germline): SGHRS, YFSETQ. The CDR3 DNA is TGCGCCAGCAGCCCCGCGGGAAGGAACACTGAAGCTTTCTTT. Translated, it gives CASSPAGRNTEAFF. Based on the CDR3 plus reference TRBV5-1 and TRBJ1-1, the full variable domain is KAGVTQTPRYLIKTRGQQVTLSCSPISGHRSVSWYQQTPGQGLQFLFEYFSETQRNKGNFPGRFSGRQFSNSRSEMNVSTLELGDSALYLCASSPAGRNTEAFFGQGTRLTVV.

The chain employs TRBV18 and TRBJ1-1; tentatively, D is TRBD1 (5 bases). Germline assignment: CDR1 KGHSH and CDR2 LQKENI. V gave up 6 bases and J gave up 5 bases, with 22 bases separating them. The CDR3 extends over 16 amino acids. DNA of the CDR3: TGTGCCAGCTCCCCTGTAACGGGCCGGGGGGGGACTGAAGCTTTCTTT. The encoded protein is CASSPVTGRGGTEAFF.

The chain couples TRBV5-1 to TRBJ1-4, with 7 nucleotides matching TRBD1. J gave up 5 bases and V 2 bases, and 3 bases lay outside the gene matches. The CDR3 is made up of 14 amino acids. Germline-derived CDR1 and CDR2 are SGHRS and YFSETQ. The CDR3 DNA is TGCGCCAGCAGCTTTCAGGGGGAAAATGAAAAACTGTTTTTT. Amino acid sequence: CASSFQGENEKLFF.

With regard to this clone: Distinct nucleotide sequences in the sample also encode this CDR3. The gene calls are TRBV2 and TRBJ1-3; 10 bases match TRBD1. The CDR3 covers 15 residues. Per the germline V gene, CDR1 is SNHLY and CDR2 is FYNNEI. J gave up 2 bases and V 4 bases, and 2 bases lay outside the gene matches. The CDR3 loop reads CASSAGTGAGNTIYF. CDR3 sequence (DNA): TGTGCCAGCAGTGCTGGGACAGGGGCTGGAAACACCATATATTTT.